The rows below give T cell receptor beta chains drawn from one sample of a study of T cell responses to AZD1222 COVID-19 vaccine. The data were produced by immunoSEQ multiplex PCR, yet TCRdb's version contains in-frame clones alone and is incomplete. The data contain some 170,000 clones, around 90% of them singletons. Sequencing was performed on peripheral blood, taken on day 0 of AZD1222 vaccination. The source of these receptors is an adult in good health. CDR3s include the opening cysteine and the closing phenylalanine or tryptophan. Fields, in order: D gene, J gene, clone size, V gene, CDR3 protein, CDR3 DNA. D genes are given only for firm matches. Where a row states a size, it is once, few, many or the class of an expanded clone; other rows omit it.

d_gene: NA
j_gene: TRBJ2-1
abundance: NA
v_gene: TRBV7-7
CDR3aa: CASSPRQGGVYNEQFF
CDR3nt: TGTGCCAGCAGCCCGAGACAGGGCGGGGTTTACAATGAGCAGTTCTTC

d_gene: NA
j_gene: TRBJ2-5
abundance: NA
v_gene: TRBV15
CDR3aa: CATSSGETQYF
CDR3nt: TGTGCCACCAGCAGTGGGGAGACCCAGTACTTC

d_gene: NA
j_gene: TRBJ2-5
abundance: NA
v_gene: TRBV11-2
CDR3aa: CASSLYRGVETQYF
CDR3nt: TGTGCCAGCAGCTTATATCGGGGAGTTGAGACCCAGTACTTC

d_gene: TRBD1
j_gene: TRBJ2-1
abundance: NA
v_gene: TRBV6-4
CDR3aa: CATGGRDRGRNEQFF
CDR3nt: TGTGCCACTGGGGGCCGGGACAGGGGCAGAAATGAGCAGTTCTTC

d_gene: NA
j_gene: TRBJ2-3
abundance: many
v_gene: TRBV5-8
CDR3aa: CASSSSTYQLTDTQYF
CDR3nt: TGTGCCAGCAGCTCATCGACATATCAACTCACAGATACGCAGTATTTT

d_gene: NA
j_gene: TRBJ2-1
abundance: NA
v_gene: TRBV6-1
CDR3aa: CASSEADPNLSPEGSGEQFF
CDR3nt: TGTGCCAGCAGTGAAGCGGACCCAAATTTATCCCCTGAAGGATCCGGTGAGCAGTTCTTC

d_gene: NA
j_gene: TRBJ1-1
abundance: NA
v_gene: TRBV30
CDR3aa: CAWRTQGGEAFF
CDR3nt: TGTGCCTGGAGGACACAGGGTGGCGAAGCTTTCTTT

d_gene: NA
j_gene: TRBJ1-2
abundance: NA
v_gene: TRBV4-2
CDR3aa: CASSQESTGVYGYTF
CDR3nt: TGTGCCAGCAGCCAAGAATCCACGGGGGTCTATGGCTACACCTTC

d_gene: NA
j_gene: TRBJ2-2
abundance: NA
v_gene: TRBV27
CDR3aa: CASSLGAARRTGELFF
CDR3nt: TGTGCCAGCAGTTTAGGGGCAGCCCGTCGGACCGGGGAGCTGTTTTTT

d_gene: NA
j_gene: TRBJ2-1
abundance: NA
v_gene: TRBV10-3
CDR3aa: CAISESWAGEGNEQFF
CDR3nt: TGTGCCATCAGTGAGTCATGGGCAGGGGAGGGCAATGAGCAGTTCTTC

d_gene: NA
j_gene: TRBJ1-2
abundance: NA
v_gene: TRBV3-1/TRBV3-2
CDR3aa: CASSQGDWNYGYTF
CDR3nt: TGTGCCAGCAGCCAAGGTGACTGGAACTATGGCTACACCTTC

d_gene: TRBD1
j_gene: TRBJ1-1
abundance: NA
v_gene: TRBV12-3/TRBV12-4
CDR3aa: CASRGQGTEAFF
CDR3nt: TGTGCCAGCAGGGGACAGGGGACTGAAGCTTTCTTT

d_gene: NA
j_gene: TRBJ1-3
abundance: NA
v_gene: TRBV18
CDR3aa: CASSLGDRNSGNTIYF
CDR3nt: TGTGCCAGCTCACTGGGAGACAGAAACTCTGGAAACACCATATATTTT

d_gene: TRBD1
j_gene: TRBJ2-1
abundance: NA
v_gene: TRBV5-5
CDR3aa: CASSFRDRAPNEQFF
CDR3nt: TGTGCCAGCAGCTTCCGGGACAGGGCCCCCAATGAGCAGTTCTTC

d_gene: NA
j_gene: TRBJ1-1
abundance: NA
v_gene: TRBV5-1
CDR3aa: CASSFGQSSATEAFF
CDR3nt: TGCGCCAGCAGCTTTGGACAGTCATCGGCCACTGAAGCTTTCTTT

d_gene: NA
j_gene: TRBJ1-1
abundance: NA
v_gene: TRBV18
CDR3aa: CASSPSQDLTEAFF
CDR3nt: TGTGCCAGCTCACCCTCGCAGGATCTCACTGAAGCTTTCTTT

d_gene: NA
j_gene: TRBJ1-1
abundance: NA
v_gene: TRBV18
CDR3aa: CASSPLTESTEAFF
CDR3nt: TGTGCCAGCTCACCCCTGACAGAAAGCACTGAAGCTTTCTTT

d_gene: NA
j_gene: TRBJ1-6
abundance: NA
v_gene: TRBV14
CDR3aa: CASSLEPGPLHF
CDR3nt: TGTGCCAGCAGCCTTGAACCTGGGCCCCTCCACTTT

d_gene: TRBD1
j_gene: TRBJ1-6
abundance: NA
v_gene: TRBV27
CDR3aa: CASSLKPTGGQNSPLHF
CDR3nt: TGTGCCAGCAGTTTGAAGCCCACAGGGGGGCAAAATTCACCCCTCCACTTT

d_gene: NA
j_gene: TRBJ2-1
abundance: NA
v_gene: TRBV3-1/TRBV3-2
CDR3aa: CASSQVEMGEQFF
CDR3nt: TGTGCCAGCAGCCAAGTCGAAATGGGAGAGCAGTTCTTC